This T cell receptor beta chain comes out of a study of breast tumors, draining lymph nodes, adjacent tissues. TCRdb re-derived calls from the multiplex PCR reads in MiXCR, one entry per CDR3 protein. This table holds about 230,000 distinct CDR3 sequences, about 30% found once. The V and J ends lost 7 bases and 6 bases respectively, with 20 bases between them. The CDR3 runs 14 residues. CDR1 is SQVTM, CDR2 ANQGSEA, per germline. The lymph nodes were axillary draining lymph nodes from breast cancer patients. Overall study findings and caveats: Tumor repertoires ranked between lymph nodes and nontumor tissue in diversity, with V and J gene preferences. That most tumor T cells come from lymph nodes remained unproven. Compared with basal-like, luminal-like tumors shared significantly more repertoire with nontumor tissue.

This clonotype occurred many times. Its cognate antigen is unknown. The genes are TRBV29-1 and TRBJ2-3, with a weak D call TRBD2 (6 bases). The TCR comes from a female donor with breast cancer. Some clones in this sample may be carry-over from other donors' samples. Sequencing input: axillary lymph node tissue. The CDR3 protein is CSALRRGRGDTQYF. The CDR3 nucleotides read TGCAGCGCCCTGAGGCGGGGACGGGGGGATACGCAGTATTTT.